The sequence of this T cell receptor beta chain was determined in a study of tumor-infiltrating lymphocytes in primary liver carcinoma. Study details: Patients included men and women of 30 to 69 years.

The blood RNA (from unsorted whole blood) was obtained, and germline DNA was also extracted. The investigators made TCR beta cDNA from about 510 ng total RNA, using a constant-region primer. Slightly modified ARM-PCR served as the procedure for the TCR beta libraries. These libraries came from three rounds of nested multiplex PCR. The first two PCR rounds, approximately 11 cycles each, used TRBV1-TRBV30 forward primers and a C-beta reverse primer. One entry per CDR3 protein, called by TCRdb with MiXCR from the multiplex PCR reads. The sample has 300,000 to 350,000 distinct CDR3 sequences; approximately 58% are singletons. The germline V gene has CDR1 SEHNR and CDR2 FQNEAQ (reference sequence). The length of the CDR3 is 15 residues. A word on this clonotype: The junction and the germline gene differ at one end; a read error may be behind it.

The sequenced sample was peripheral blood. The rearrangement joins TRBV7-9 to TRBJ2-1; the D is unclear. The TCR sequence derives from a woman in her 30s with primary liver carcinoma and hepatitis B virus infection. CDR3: CTSRPGQMGYNEQFF. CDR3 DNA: TGTACCAGCAGGCCCGGGCAGATGGGATACAATGAGCAGTTCTTC.